This T cell receptor beta chain was documented in a study of T cell responses to AZD1222 COVID-19 vaccine. With 6 bases clipped from V and 6 bases from J, the junction kept 2 bases outside the gene matches. Germline V gene lookup returns CDR1 MNHEY and CDR2 SVGAGI. CDR3 length equals 12 residues. Repertoires were generated with immunoSEQ multiplex PCR, while TCRdb's copy carries only in-frame clones and drops some. The data contain some 150,000 clones, 80% to 90% of them singletons. This specimen consisted of peripheral blood, obtained 28 days after the second AZD1222 dose. The source of this sequence is an adult who received the AZD1222 COVID-19 vaccine. V is TRBV6-5 and J is TRBJ1-1, with TRBD1 matching over 9 bases. DNA of the CDR3: TGTGCCAGCAGGGGACAGGGCGCTGAAGCTTTCTTT. It is translated as CASRGQGAEAFF.